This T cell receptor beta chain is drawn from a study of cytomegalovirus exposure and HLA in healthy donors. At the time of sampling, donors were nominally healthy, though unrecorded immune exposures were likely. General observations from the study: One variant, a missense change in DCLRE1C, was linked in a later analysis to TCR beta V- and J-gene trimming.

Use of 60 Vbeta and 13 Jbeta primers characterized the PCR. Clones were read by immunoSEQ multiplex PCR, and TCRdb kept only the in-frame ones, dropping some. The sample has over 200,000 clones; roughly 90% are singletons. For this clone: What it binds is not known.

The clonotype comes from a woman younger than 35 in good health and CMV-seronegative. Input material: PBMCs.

The CDR3 reads CASSEFAGTYEQYF. As DNA, the CDR3 is TGTGCCAGCAGTGAATTCGCCGGTACCTACGAGCAGTACTTC. The chain couples TRBV25-1 to TRBJ2-7; D is undetermined. This CDR3 spans 14 amino acids. From germline, CDR1 is MGHDK and CDR2 SYGVNS. Trimming removed 1 base at V and 2 bases at J, with 9 bases between.